This T cell receptor (beta chain) was identified during a study of blood T cells in healthy people across ages. The donors, healthy Caucasians from Russia, were aged about 6 to 90. About this clonotype itself: Its target is not known.

Study-wide findings and caveats: Long-lived and aged donors differed, with more naive CD4+ cells and higher diversity in the long-lived.

Germline CDR1 SEHNR, CDR2 FQNEAQ (reference sequence). This CDR3 has 12 residues. V shed 4 bases and J shed 9 bases, with 12 bases lying between them. With a J-beta primer mix and a sample-barcoded 5' primer, a second PCR ran 7 to 11 cycles. CDR3-containing paired-end reads numbering at least 2.5 million came from each sample. TCRdb passed the 5' RACE reads through MiXCR, listing each CDR3 protein once. The table records approximately 1.5 million distinct CDR3 sequences, about 35% of them present only once. The sequence derives from a woman younger than 45 in good health. This sequence joins TRBV7-9 and TRBJ2-5; D not certain. The sample consisted of blood. CDR3 amino acids: CASSSRLEAQYF. For the CDR3, the DNA is TGTGCCAGCAGCTCCCGTCTCGAGGCCCAGTACTTC.